This TCR beta chain is from a study of molecular identifiers for immune sequencing clone quantification. For this clonotype: What it binds is unknown.

Study-wide findings and caveats: Whereas clones above 20 RNA copies held under 1% of naive-cell molecules, they held over 97% of effector molecules. Researchers reportedly could pick up spiked Jurkat TCR RNA from one cell mixed into about 1 million naive cells.

TCRdb reanalysed the PCR reads using MiXCR and keeps one entry per CDR3 protein. This table holds approximately 630,000 distinct CDR3 sequences, about 25% found once. CDR3 length: 13 amino acids. V dropped 0 bases and J dropped 2 bases, with 8 bases sitting between them. CDR1 and CDR2 from the germline V gene are DFQATT and SNEGSKA (reference sequence). Based on a CD8+CD4-CCR7+CD45RA+ profile, naive CD8 T cells were sorted. Specimen: naive CD8+ T cells from blood, with Jurkat cell RNA spiked in. Subset: FACS-sorted CD8+CD4-CCR7+CD45RA+ naive T cells. This chain links TRBV20-1 with TRBJ2-7; D not resolved. The receptor comes from a human donor in good health. Some libraries in this study had Jurkat cell RNA spiked in. CDR3 region: CSARDSEPYEQYF. The CDR3 DNA reads TGCAGTGCTAGAGATTCAGAGCCCTACGAGCAGTACTTC.